This T cell receptor (beta chain) is drawn from a study of blood T cell repertoires in COVID-19. In the study overall: Specimens from acute and convalescent COVID-19 originated in the United States, Italy and Spain.

The table came from immunoSEQ multiplex PCR; TCRdb's copy has only in-frame clones and leaves some out. The table has about 300,000 clones, about 90% seen once. CDR3 length: 14 amino acids. Losses at the gene ends were 3 bases for V and 4 bases for J; bases not matched to a gene: 7. Germline V lookup: CDR1 GTSNPN, CDR2 SVGIG (reference sequence). The chain carries TRBV30 and TRBJ1-2; 8 bases fit TRBD1. The sequence was collected from a woman aged 30 to 39 with COVID-19, enrolled during active disease. Input material: peripheral blood. The CDR3 region has the DNA TGTGCCTGGAGCGACAGGGGCAGGGGCTATGGCTACACCTTC. Translation: CAWSDRGRGYGYTF.